This TCR beta chain was identified in a study of metastatic and nonmetastatic thyroid tumors. Study as a whole: Repertoire data that came from the blood and tumor or nodule tissue of malignant and benign thyroid patients were compared.

Overall study findings and caveats: In blood and tumor, TCR beta diversity was reportedly significantly higher in malignant thyroid tumors than in benign nodules.

Germline V CDR1 and CDR2: SGHAT, FQDESV (reference sequence). This CDR3 contains 16 residues. V lost 2 bases and J 2 bases, leaving 13 bases between the germline ends. Patients had received no treatment of any kind before thyroid surgery. In this sample, this clone turned up many times. What it recognizes is unknown. Authors' data handling: A classifier for distant metastasis in papillary thyroid cancer was constructed using CDR3 differences observed across clinicopathological groups. TCRdb re-called the PCR reads through MiXCR. TCRdb, not the original authors, processed these V and J calls. The sample includes under 8,500 clones, 20% to 25% seen only once; the top ten take more than 25%.

This rearrangement joins TRBV11-1 to TRBJ2-1; D is perhaps TRBD1 (6 bases). This TCR came from a female donor with papillary thyroid cancer or a benign thyroid nodule (not recorded which). Some clones in this sample may be carry-over from other donors' samples. The sequencing input was tumor tissue. CDR3 sequence: CASSLPVGQPYNEQFF. CDR3 DNA sequence: TGTGCCAGCAGCTTACCGGTGGGACAACCCTACAATGAGCAGTTCTTC.